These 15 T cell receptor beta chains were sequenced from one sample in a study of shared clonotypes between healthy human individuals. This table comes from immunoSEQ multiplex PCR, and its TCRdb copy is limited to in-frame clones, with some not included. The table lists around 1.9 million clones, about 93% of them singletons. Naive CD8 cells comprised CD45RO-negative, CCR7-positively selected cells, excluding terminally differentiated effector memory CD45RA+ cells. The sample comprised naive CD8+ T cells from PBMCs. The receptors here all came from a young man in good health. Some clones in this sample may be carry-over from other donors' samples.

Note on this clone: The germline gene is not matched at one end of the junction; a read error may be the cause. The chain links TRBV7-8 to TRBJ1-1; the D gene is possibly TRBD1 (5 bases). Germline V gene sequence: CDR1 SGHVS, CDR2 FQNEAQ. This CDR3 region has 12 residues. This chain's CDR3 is CASSSGPPEGFF. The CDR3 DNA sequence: TGTGCCAGCAGCTCGGGACCGCCGGAAGGTTTCTTT.

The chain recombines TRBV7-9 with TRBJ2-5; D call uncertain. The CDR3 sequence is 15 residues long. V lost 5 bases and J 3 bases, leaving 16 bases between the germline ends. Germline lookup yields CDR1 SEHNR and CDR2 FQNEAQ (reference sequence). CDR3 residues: CASSPPVGYKETQYF. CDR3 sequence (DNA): TGTGCCAGCAGCCCCCCCGTTGGATACAAAGAGACCCAGTACTTC.

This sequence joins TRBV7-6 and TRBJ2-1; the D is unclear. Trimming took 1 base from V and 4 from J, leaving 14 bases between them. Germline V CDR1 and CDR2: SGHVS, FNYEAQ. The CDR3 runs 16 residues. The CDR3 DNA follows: TGTGCCAGCAGCTTAGTCGCGTTCTTGTCATACAATGAGCAGTTCTTC. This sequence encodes CASSLVAFLSYNEQFF.

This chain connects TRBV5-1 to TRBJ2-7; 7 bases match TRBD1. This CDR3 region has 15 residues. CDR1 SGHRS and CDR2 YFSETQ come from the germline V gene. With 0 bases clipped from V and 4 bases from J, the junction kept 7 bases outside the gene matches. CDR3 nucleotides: TGCGCCAGCAGCTTGGCGACAGGGAAGGGTTACGAGCAGTACTTC. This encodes CASSLATGKGYEQYF.

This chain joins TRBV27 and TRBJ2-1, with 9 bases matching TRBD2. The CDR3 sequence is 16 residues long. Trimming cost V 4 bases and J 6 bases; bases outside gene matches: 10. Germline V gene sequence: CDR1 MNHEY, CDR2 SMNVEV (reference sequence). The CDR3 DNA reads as TGTGCCAGCAGTTCAAGATCTAGCGGGGAGGGCAATGAGCAGTTCTTC. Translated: CASSSRSSGEGNEQFF.

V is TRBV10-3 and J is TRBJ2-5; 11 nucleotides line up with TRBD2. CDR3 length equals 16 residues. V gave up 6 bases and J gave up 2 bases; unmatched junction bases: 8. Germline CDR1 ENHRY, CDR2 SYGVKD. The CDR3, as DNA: TGTGCCATCAGGCCGGGACTAGCGGAAAAGCAAGAGACCCAGTACTTC. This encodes CAIRPGLAEKQETQYF.

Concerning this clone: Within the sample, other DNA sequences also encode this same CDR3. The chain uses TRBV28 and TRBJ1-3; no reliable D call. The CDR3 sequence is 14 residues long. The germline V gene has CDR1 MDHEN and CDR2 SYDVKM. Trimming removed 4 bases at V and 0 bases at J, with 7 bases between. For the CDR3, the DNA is TGTGCCAGCAGTTCAGGCCACTCTGGAAACACCATATATTTT. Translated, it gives CASSSGHSGNTIYF.

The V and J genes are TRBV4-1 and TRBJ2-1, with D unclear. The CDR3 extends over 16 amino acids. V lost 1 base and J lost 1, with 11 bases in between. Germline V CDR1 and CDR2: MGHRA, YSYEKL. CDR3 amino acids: CASSQVAVNSYNEQFF. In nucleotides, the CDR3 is TGCGCCAGCAGCCAAGTTGCGGTCAATTCCTACAATGAGCAGTTCTTC.

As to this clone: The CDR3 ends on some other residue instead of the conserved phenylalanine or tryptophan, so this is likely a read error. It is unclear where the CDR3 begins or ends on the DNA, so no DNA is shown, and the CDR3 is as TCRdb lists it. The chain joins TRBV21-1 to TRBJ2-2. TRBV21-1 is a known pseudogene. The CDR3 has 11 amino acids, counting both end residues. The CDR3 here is CASSKTSEVDP.

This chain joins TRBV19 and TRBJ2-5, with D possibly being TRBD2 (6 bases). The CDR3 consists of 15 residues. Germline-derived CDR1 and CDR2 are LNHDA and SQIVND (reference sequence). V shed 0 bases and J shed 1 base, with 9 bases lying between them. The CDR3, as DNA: TGTGCCAGTAGTATAGATCGGGGACTCCAAGAGACCCAGTACTTC. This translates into CASSIDRGLQETQYF.

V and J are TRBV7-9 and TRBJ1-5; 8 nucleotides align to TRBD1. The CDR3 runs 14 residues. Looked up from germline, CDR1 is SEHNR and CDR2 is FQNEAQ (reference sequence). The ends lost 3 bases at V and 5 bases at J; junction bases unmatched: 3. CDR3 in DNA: TGTGCCAGCAGCTTTGGACAGGGCGATCAGCCCCAGCATTTT. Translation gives CASSFGQGDQPQHF. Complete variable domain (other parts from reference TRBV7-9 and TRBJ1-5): DTGVSQNPRHKITKRGQNVTFRCDPISEHNRLYWYRQTLGQGPEFLTYFQNEAQLEKSRLLSDRFSAERPKGSFSTLEIQRTEQGDSAMYLCASSFGQGDQPQHFGDGTRLSIL.

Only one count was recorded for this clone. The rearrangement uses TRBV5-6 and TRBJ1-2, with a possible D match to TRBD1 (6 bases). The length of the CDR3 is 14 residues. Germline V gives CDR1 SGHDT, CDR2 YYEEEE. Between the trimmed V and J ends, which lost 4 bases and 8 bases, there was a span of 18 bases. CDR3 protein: CASSLLQGLTGYTF. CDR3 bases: TGTGCCAGCAGCCTCTTGCAGGGGCTTACCGGCTACACCTTC. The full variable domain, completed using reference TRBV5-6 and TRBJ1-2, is DAGVTQSPTHLIKTRGQQVTLRCSPKSGHDTVSWYQQALGQGPQFIFQYYEEEERQRGNFPDRFSGHQFPNYSSELNVNALLLGDSALYLCASSLLQGLTGYTFGSGTRLTVV.

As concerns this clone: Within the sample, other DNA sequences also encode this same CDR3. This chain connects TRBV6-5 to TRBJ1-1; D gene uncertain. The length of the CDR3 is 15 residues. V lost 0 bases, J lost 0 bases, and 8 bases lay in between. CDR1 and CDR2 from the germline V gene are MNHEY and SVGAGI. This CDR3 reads CASSYSIGLNTEAFF. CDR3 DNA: TGTGCCAGCAGTTACTCGATAGGGTTGAACACTGAAGCTTTCTTT.

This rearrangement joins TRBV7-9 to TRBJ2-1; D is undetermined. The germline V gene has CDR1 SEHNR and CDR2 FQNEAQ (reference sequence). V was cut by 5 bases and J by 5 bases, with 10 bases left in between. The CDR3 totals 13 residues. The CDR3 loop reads CASSHINDNEQFF. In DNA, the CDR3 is TGTGCCAGCAGCCACATCAACGACAATGAGCAGTTCTTC. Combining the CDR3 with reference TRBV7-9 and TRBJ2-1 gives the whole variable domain DTGVSQNPRHKITKRGQNVTFRCDPISEHNRLYWYRQTLGQGPEFLTYFQNEAQLEKSRLLSDRFSAERPKGSFSTLEIQRTEQGDSAMYLCASSHINDNEQFFGPGTRLTVL.

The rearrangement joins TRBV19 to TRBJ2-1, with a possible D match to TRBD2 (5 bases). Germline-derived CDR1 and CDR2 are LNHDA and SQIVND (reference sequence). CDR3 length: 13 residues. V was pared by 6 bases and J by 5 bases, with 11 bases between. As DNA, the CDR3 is TGTGCCAGTAGACTAGATCGGAACAATGAGCAGTTCTTC. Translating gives CASRLDRNNEQFF.